This TCR beta chain was sequenced during a study of CD8 T cells in Susac syndrome (dated by TCRdb to between 2017 and 2020). Regarding the research as a whole: Whether CD8+ T cell activation and differentiation in Susac syndrome was antigen driven was tested using repertoire sequencing. Clonality of the CD8+ T cell repertoire was compared between more than 10 healthy donors, roughly 14 Susac syndrome patients and roughly 16 multiple sclerosis patients.

Deletion took 6 bases off V and 4 bases off J, with a span of 18 bases between the germline ends. CDR1 and CDR2, looked up from the germline V gene (reference sequence), are LNHNV and YYDKDF. CDR3 length: 16 amino acids, cysteine to phenylalanine. The read is trimmed to its CDR3 DNA, 48 bases read in frame from base 1. Peripheral blood CD8+ and CD4+ T cells from healthy donors, Susac syndrome patients and multiple sclerosis patients were profiled by high-throughput TCR beta sequencing. Treatment-naive patients with stable or active relapsing-remitting disease fulfilling revised McDonald criteria were used as multiple sclerosis controls. Bulk CD8+ and CD4+ T cells were purified by magnetic negative isolation, while CD8+ TEMRA cells were enriched using FACS. Blood was collected in EDTA tubes and processed within 24 hours, with PBMCs isolated through density gradient centrifugation. PBMCs destined for TCR sequencing were cryopreserved in liquid nitrogen and later thawed in a 37 °C water bath. A purity of at least 90% was achieved for sorted or isolated CD4+, CD8+ and CD8+ TEMRA cells.

RNA was extracted using the RNeasy kit, and about 0.5 to 1 ug of the RNA was reverse transcribed with random hexamers. The immunoSEQ multiplex PCR assay, which covers 54 Vbeta and 13 Jbeta segments, was used to amplify TCR beta CDR3 regions. PCR amplification bias was corrected by using a synthetic template baseline for primer optimization and computational correction. The authors' analysis ran thus. Reads were assigned to V, D and J genes according to IMGT and analyzed in immunoSEQ Analyzer, with only productive sequences retained. Clonality was calculated as one minus the Shannon entropy normalized by log2 of the number of productive unique sequences. For each patient and control, public and private clones were evaluated within the 100 most prevalent clones. Clones were defined as Susac-specific when absent from the healthy and MS cohorts, from about 1,100 published viral clones and from other ImmuneACCESS disease sequences. Using fastp trimming at Q25 and MiXCR clonotype assembly, TCRdb reanalyzed the public sequencing data and kept in-frame beta chains. CDR3 protein sequences are deduplicated, and each keeps its most common genes and DNA. None of the V and J calls come from the authors' own analysis; TCRdb made them. The sample table shows about 52,000 distinct CDR3 sequences, and about 92% are seen once. The top ten clones comprise 0.4% to 0.65% of the sample.

Comment on this clonotype: Its cognate antigen has yet to be identified. Base qualities were left out, and no much larger clone turns up one base away.

The study at large found these results: The number of individuals in the TCR sequencing and HLA analysis was acknowledged as relatively small.

The chain joins TRBV15 to TRBJ2-2, with TRBD1 as a weak D call on 6 bases. This TCR derives from a human donor with multiple sclerosis. Material for sequencing was CD8+ T cells from PBMCs. The CDR3 is CATRPPGHLTTGELFF. The bases are TGTGCCACCAGACCTCCGGGACATCTAACCACCGGGGAGCTGTTTTTT.